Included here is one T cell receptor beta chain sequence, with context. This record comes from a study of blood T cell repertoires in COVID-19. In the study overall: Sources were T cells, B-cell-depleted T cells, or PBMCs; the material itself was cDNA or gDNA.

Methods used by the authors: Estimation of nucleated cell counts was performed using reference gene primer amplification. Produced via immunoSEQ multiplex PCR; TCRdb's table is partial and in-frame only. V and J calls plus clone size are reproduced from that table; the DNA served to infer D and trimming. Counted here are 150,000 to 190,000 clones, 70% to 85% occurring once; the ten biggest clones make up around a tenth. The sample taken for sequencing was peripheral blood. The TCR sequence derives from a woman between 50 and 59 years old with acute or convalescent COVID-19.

The CDR3 spells CASRETGGLSQPQHF. In DNA, the CDR3 is TGTGCCAGTAGGGAGACAGGGGGCTTGAGTCAGCCCCAGCATTTT. The gene calls are TRBV19 and TRBJ1-5; 10 nucleotides match TRBD1. This CDR3 is 15 amino acids long. CDR1 and CDR2 (germline): LNHDA, SQIVND (reference sequence). V lost 6 bases to trimming and J lost 6 bases; unmatched junction nucleotides: 8.